One T cell receptor beta chain is described in this entry. Its matching antigen is unknown. The entry originates in a study of CD8+CD57+ T cells in acquired aplastic anemia. Across the study: DNA recovered from sorted CD4+ and CD8+ cells had a mean of about 3 ug.

Regarding the study as a whole: Patients and controls had in common 25 to 30 CD8+ CDR3 sequences.

For sequencing, patients were chosen who had shown expansion of CD8+CD57+ cells by flow cytometry. Germline V lookup: CDR1 DFQATT, CDR2 SNEGSKA (reference sequence). The CDR3 is made up of 14 amino acids. The ends were cut back, 4 bases at V and 3 bases at J, with 15 bases in the middle. According to the study, genomic DNA was the template for TCR beta VDJ and CDR3 profiling. TCRdb reprocessed the reads via MiXCR and lists one record per CDR3 protein. Of hundreds of thousands of distinct CDR3 sequences in the sample, around 32% were seen once. This receptor was taken from a human donor with aplastic anemia. This sequence joins TRBV20-1 and TRBJ1-1, with D hard to call. The specimen was sorted CD4+, CD8+, or CD8+CD57+ T cells (not recorded which) from PBMCs. CDR3 sequence: CSANSETGYTEAFF. The CDR3 DNA is TGCAGTGCTAATTCCGAGACCGGGTACACTGAAGCTTTCTTT.